Below, 20 T cell receptor beta chains from the same sample are listed, as sequenced in a study of OX40 agonist ivuxolimab in advanced cancers. To prepare the library, the immunoSEQ multiplex PCR assay was applied. TCRdb took over this immuneACCESS table, retaining in-frame rearrangements with V and J assigned. Such tables are incomplete; in checked studies, under half of the missing clones stem from an unresolved V gene, and the remainder is unexplained. The sample records roughly 73,000 clones, roughly 83% of which are singletons. Of the sample, approximately 2.1% is held by the ten largest clones. The sequencing here drew on CD4+ or CD8+ T cells sorted from blood, taken in a trial of the OX40 agonist ivuxolimab. The receptors come from an adult with an advanced solid tumor such as melanoma, head and neck, liver or kidney cancer.

This clone appeared once. The CDR3 coding sequence is TGTGCCAGCAGTTTAAACTATAACTCCTACAATGAGCAGTTCTTC. Protein: CASSLNYNSYNEQFF. The V gene is TRBV27, the J gene TRBJ2-1; D is ambiguous. Trimming stripped 2 bases from V and 0 bases from J, with 8 bases between. The germline CDR1 and CDR2 sequences are MNHEY and SMNVEV (reference sequence). This CDR3 region has 15 residues.

This chain uses TRBV4-3 with TRBJ1-3; D gene uncertain. The germline CDR1 and CDR2 sequences are LGHNA and YSLEER. The CDR3 consists of 13 residues. V was trimmed by 0 bases and J by 8 bases, leaving 8 bases between them. This CDR3 reads CASSQDIRYTIYF. The CDR3 DNA reads TGCGCCAGCAGCCAAGATATTAGGTACACCATATATTTT.

The chain uses TRBV29-1 and TRBJ2-3; 8 bases line up with TRBD1. The J segment lost 9 bases and the V segment lost 6 bases, leaving 8 bases of the junction unmatched. The CDR3 is 12 amino acids. Germline V gene sequence: CDR1 SQVTM, CDR2 ANQGSEA. This CDR3 is CSVPTGGGTQYF. CDR3 coding DNA: TGCAGCGTACCCACAGGGGGTGGCACGCAGTATTTT.

This chain joins TRBV6-6 and TRBJ2-1; tentatively, D is TRBD2 (5 bases). CDR3 length equals 15 residues. The germline CDR1 and CDR2 sequences are MNHNY and SVGAGI (reference sequence). Trimming left V 0 bases short and J 8 bases short, with 14 bases between. The DNA for the CDR3 is TGTGCCAGCAGTTACTCGGGCTTTACCGGGGATGAGCAGTTCTTC. Protein: CASSYSGFTGDEQFF.

The genes are TRBV7-7 and TRBJ2-1, with 11 bases matching TRBD2. V dropped 5 bases and J dropped 9; count of bases not matched to a gene: 9. The CDR3 sequence is 15 residues long. CDR1 is SSHAT, CDR2 FNYEAQ, per germline (reference sequence). The CDR3 here is CASSATGTSGSEQFF. CDR3 bases: TGTGCCAGCAGCGCGACAGGGACTAGCGGTAGTGAGCAGTTCTTC. Variable domain in full (rest from reference TRBV7-7 and TRBJ2-1): GAGVSQSPRYKVTKRGQDVTLRCDPISSHATLYWYQQALGQGPEFLTYFNYEAQPDKSGLPSDRFSAERPEGSISTLTIQRTEQRDSAMYRCASSATGTSGSEQFFGPGTRLTVL.

This chain links TRBV27 with TRBJ1-3, with 8 bases fitting TRBD1. The CDR3 has 15 residues. Germline lookup yields CDR1 MNHEY and CDR2 SMNVEV (reference sequence). The ends lost 5 bases at V and 4 bases at J; junction bases unmatched: 7. The CDR3 loop is CASSGQGAGGNTIYF. CDR3 nucleotides: TGTGCCAGCAGTGGGCAGGGGGCGGGGGGAAACACCATATATTTT.

Only one count was recorded for this clone. This chain uses TRBV7-2 with TRBJ1-2; tentatively, D is TRBD1 (5 bases). The CDR3 is 14 residues long. Trimming left V 1 base short and J 4 bases short, with 10 bases between. CDR1 SGHTA and CDR2 FQGNSA come from the germline V gene. CDR3 loop: CASSLGQRSYGYTF. The CDR3 nucleotides are TGTGCCAGCAGCTTAGGACAGAGAAGCTATGGCTACACCTTC.

The CDR3 nucleotides are TGCAGCGTTATGGGGACGGTCGGCTACACCTTC. As protein: CSVMGTVGYTF. V gene TRBV29-1 combines with J gene TRBJ1-2, with a possible D match to TRBD1 (5 bases). V lost 5 bases and J 8 bases, leaving 12 bases between the germline ends. Germline CDR1 is SQVTM and CDR2 is ANQGSEA. There are 11 residues in the CDR3.

The rearrangement links TRBV14 to TRBJ2-5; 8 nucleotides match TRBD1. The V gene end was trimmed by 6 bases and the J gene end by 2 bases; junction bases not matched to a gene: 8. The germline V gene encodes CDR1 SGHDN and CDR2 FVKESK. The CDR3 is 15 residues long. This CDR3 reads CASSTRQGPQETQYF. The CDR3, as DNA: TGTGCCAGCAGTACGAGACAGGGGCCGCAAGAGACCCAGTACTTC.

The chain has TRBV16 and TRBJ1-1; D is possibly TRBD1 (6 bases). The germline CDR1 and CDR2 sequences are KGHSY and FQNENV. This CDR3 is built from 14 residues. Trimming took off 2 bases at V and 3 bases at J, with 10 bases between the two ends. CDR3 sequence reads: CASSQQPGDTEAFF. The CDR3 coding sequence is TGTGCCAGCAGCCAACAGCCAGGGGACACTGAAGCTTTCTTT.

V gene TRBV28 combines with J gene TRBJ2-7, with D perhaps TRBD1 or TRBD2 (5 bases each). Per the germline V gene, CDR1 is MDHEN and CDR2 is SYDVKM. CDR3 length: 12 amino acids. Trimming left V 6 bases short and J 9 bases short, with 15 bases between. This CDR3 is CASSPGRSRQYF. DNA of the CDR3: TGTGCCAGCAGCCCGGGACGGTCGAGGCAGTACTTC.

The chain couples TRBV28 to TRBJ2-7; TRBD1 might be the D (7 bases). The length of the CDR3 is 15 residues. CDR1 and CDR2 from the germline V gene are MDHEN and SYDVKM. The V gene lost 3 bases and the J gene lost 1 base, with 13 bases spanning the gap. CDR3 residues: CASSLGGQRSYEQYF. The CDR3 DNA reads TGTGCCAGCAGTTTGGGGGGACAGAGGTCCTACGAGCAGTACTTC.

The V and J genes are TRBV11-3 and TRBJ2-6; D gene unclear. Between the trimmed V and J ends, which lost 5 bases and 0 bases, there was a span of 5 bases. Germline CDR1 and CDR2: SGHNT and YENEEA. The CDR3 consists of 14 residues. CDR3 coding DNA: TGTGCCAGCAGCGCAAGCTCTGGGGCCAACGTCCTGACTTTC. It is translated as CASSASSGANVLTF.

This clone was detected only a few times. The CDR3 loop reads CASSISSGGTEAFF. DNA of the CDR3: TGTGCCAGTAGTATAAGCTCCGGGGGGACTGAAGCTTTCTTT. V and J are TRBV19 and TRBJ1-1; tentative D call: TRBD1 (5 bases). Deletions cut 2 bases from V and 5 bases from J, with 12 bases between. The length of the CDR3 is 14 residues. The germline V gene has CDR1 LNHDA and CDR2 SQIVND (reference sequence).

J is TRBJ1-5 and V is TRBV28; D perhaps matches TRBD1 (5 bases). V was cut by 3 bases and J by 1 base, with 13 bases left in between. The germline V gene encodes CDR1 MDHEN and CDR2 SYDVKM. This CDR3 contains 16 residues. The CDR3 reads CASSLFRGGSNQPQHF. CDR3 sequence (DNA): TGTGCCAGCAGTTTGTTTCGGGGGGGGAGCAATCAGCCCCAGCATTTT.

The DNA for the CDR3 is TGTGCCAGCGGCCTTTTCCCTGGACTAGCGGGGGGGAATGAGCAGTTCTTC. It specifies CASGLFPGLAGGNEQFF. The chain has TRBV4-2 and TRBJ2-1; 15 nucleotides align to TRBD2. There are 17 residues in the CDR3. CDR1 and CDR2 from the germline V gene are LGHNA and YNFKEQ. Trimming cost V 8 bases and J 7 bases; bases outside gene matches: 12.

V gene TRBV7-2 combines with J gene TRBJ2-7, with 7 bases fitting TRBD1. The CDR3 has 13 residues. V lost 5 bases and J lost 3; bases outside the gene matches: 4. Germline V gives CDR1 SGHTA, CDR2 FQGNSA. The CDR3 reads CASSPNRGYEQYF. CDR3 nucleotide sequence: TGTGCCAGCAGCCCTAACAGGGGCTACGAGCAGTACTTC.

In regard to this clone: Within the sample, other DNA sequences also encode this same CDR3. This chain connects TRBV7-9 to TRBJ2-7, with TRBD1 matching over 10 bases. The CDR3 consists of 14 residues. CDR1 is SEHNR, CDR2 FQNEAQ, per germline (reference sequence). The V gene end was trimmed by 3 bases and the J gene end by 3 bases; junction bases not matched to a gene: 2. CDR3 protein: CASSFGQGDYEQYF. The DNA for the CDR3 is TGTGCCAGCAGCTTCGGACAGGGGGACTACGAGCAGTACTTC.

This chain links TRBV27 with TRBJ1-5; D call uncertain. Per germline, CDR1 MNHEY and CDR2 SMNVEV (reference sequence). The V end lost 8 bases, the J end lost 4 bases, and 15 bases lay between the germline ends. The length of the CDR3 is 14 residues. CDR3 bases: TGTGCCAGCGGTATAAAGGGTGGGAATCAGCCCCAGCATTTT. Amino acids: CASGIKGGNQPQHF.

This clone is judged medium-sized. The chain joins TRBV6-5 to TRBJ2-7; no clear D. The CDR3 has 12 residues. Germline values: CDR1 MNHEY, CDR2 SVGAGI. The V end was cut by 0 bases, the J end by 6 bases, with 6 bases between. This CDR3 reads CASSYSLGEQYF. CDR3 coding DNA: TGTGCCAGCAGTTACTCTCTGGGCGAGCAGTACTTC.